Listed below are T cell receptor beta chains from one sample, sequenced in a study of CD8 T cells in ankylosing spondylitis. TCRdb redid the calling of the 5' RACE reads with MiXCR, one entry per CDR3 protein. The sample has about 64,000 distinct CDR3 sequences; 6.2% are singletons. Sequencing was done on a sample of synovial fluid, either unsorted or a sorted T cell fraction (not recorded which). Receptors originate from a male donor with ankylosing spondylitis. Both conserved end residues are part of each CDR3. Fields, in order: CDR3 DNA, CDR3 protein, D gene, J gene, clone size, V gene. A D gene is named only where the DNA matches it firmly. Only some rows state a clone size, as once, few, many or a class for expanded clones.

TGTGCCAGCAGCTCAGAGACCCAGTACTTC,CASSSETQYF,NA,TRBJ2-5,many,TRBV7-8
TGCGCCAGCAGCCTCGGCGAGCGCAATCAGCCCCAGCATTTT,CASSLGERNQPQHF,NA,TRBJ1-5,NA,TRBV5-1
TGTGCCAGCAGCGCAGAAGCGGGAGGTTCCTACGAGCAGTACTTC,CASSAEAGGSYEQYF,TRBD2,TRBJ2-7,NA,TRBV7-2
TGTGCCTGGTTACCTCGGGGATCCGGAAACACCATATATTTT,CAWLPRGSGNTIYF,NA,TRBJ1-3,few,TRBV30
TGCAGCGTTGAGGGTCGCGGGGAGGTTAGCGGGAGTGCAGATACGCAGTATTTT,CSVEGRGEVSGSADTQYF,TRBD2,TRBJ2-3,medium-sized,TRBV29-1
TGTGCCAGCAAAAGGACTAGCGGGATTACCGGGGAGCTGTTTTTT,CASKRTSGITGELFF,TRBD2,TRBJ2-2,NA,TRBV2
TGCAGCGTTGAAAGGCAGCTTCGGACCACCTTC,CSVERQLRTTF,NA,TRBJ1-2,many,TRBV29-1
TGTGCCAGCAGTTCTAGCGGGAGGAGGTACGAGCAGTACTTC,CASSSSGRRYEQYF,TRBD2,TRBJ2-7,few,TRBV28
TGTGCCAGTAGTCGACAGGGAATGAACACTGAAGCTTTCTTT,CASSRQGMNTEAFF,TRBD1,TRBJ1-1,many,TRBV19
TGTGCCAGCACCTTAACCCCCCAGCGGGAGTTCGATGAGCAGTTCTTC,CASTLTPQREFDEQFF,TRBD2,TRBJ2-1,many,TRBV7-2
TGTGCCAGCAGCCTCGGGACAGGGTTGGATACTGAAGCTTTCTTT,CASSLGTGLDTEAFF,TRBD1,TRBJ1-1,many,TRBV4-2
TGTGCCAGCAGTGCATCCTGGGCAGGGGGAGAGACCCAGTACTTC,CASSASWAGGETQYF,TRBD1,TRBJ2-5,medium-sized,TRBV6-1
TGTGCCAGCAACAGCAGGCCTAACACTGAAGCTTTCTTT,CASNSRPNTEAFF,NA,TRBJ1-1,many,TRBV6-1
TGCAGTGCTGTGGGCAGAGGGGACGAGCAGTACTTC,CSAVGRGDEQYF,NA,TRBJ2-7,many,TRBV20-1
TGTGCCAGCAGTGAATCTTACAGCGGGGGACTCAATGAGCAGTTCTTC,CASSESYSGGLNEQFF,TRBD2,TRBJ2-1,many,TRBV25-1
TGTGCCAGCAGTGTGTTGAGGGGCGGGTCGTATGAGCAGTTCTTC,CASSVLRGGSYEQFF,NA,TRBJ2-1,many,TRBV2
TGCGCCAGCAGCTTTTCAACAGGGGGAAACTACGAGCAGTACTTC,CASSFSTGGNYEQYF,TRBD1,TRBJ2-7,many,TRBV5-1
TGCAGTGCTAGAGAGTACGGTGAGCAGTTCTTC,CSAREYGEQFF,NA,TRBJ2-1,many,TRBV20-1
TGTGCCAGCAGCCCGGGACAGGGGGGCACTGAAGCTTTCTTT,CASSPGQGGTEAFF,TRBD1,TRBJ1-1,few,TRBV11-3
TGCAGCGTGTTGGGGGACGGCAGGGAGACCCAGTACTTC,CSVLGDGRETQYF,NA,TRBJ2-5,many,TRBV29-1
TGTGCCAGCACCCCCCAGCTGACGTCGAACACTGAAGCTTTCTTT,CASTPQLTSNTEAFF,NA,TRBJ1-1,NA,TRBV12-3/TRBV12-4
TGTGCCAGCAGATCCGGACTAGGCTCCTACAATGAGCAGTTCTTC,CASRSGLGSYNEQFF,TRBD2,TRBJ2-1,many,TRBV7-3
TGCAGTGCTAGAGGAAGGCTAGCGAGGTACAATGAGCAGTTCTTC,CSARGRLARYNEQFF,NA,TRBJ2-1,many,TRBV20-1